One sample yielded the 22 T cell receptor beta chains listed below, sequenced in a study of T cells in Graves' hyperthyroidism and ophthalmopathy. The TCR beta CDR3 regions underwent amplification using RNA transcripts as the source. Carried out on the TCR CDR3, a first-round RT-PCR used the HTBI primer set. TCRdb passed the multiplex PCR reads through MiXCR, listing each CDR3 protein once. This sample has 490,000 or so distinct CDR3 sequences, with about 16% found just once. Sequencing was carried out using blood. The receptors here all came from a woman aged 30 to 39 with Graves' ophthalmopathy.

This chain uses TRBV4-3 with TRBJ2-1, with 7 bases matching TRBD1. After removal of 4 bases from V and 4 bases from J, the junction contained 7 bases not matched to a gene. The germline gives CDR1 LGHNA, CDR2 YSLEER. CDR3 length: 15 amino acids. This chain's CDR3 is CASSRAVTGYNEQFF. The CDR3 nucleotides are TGCGCCAGCAGCCGAGCGGTGACAGGGTACAATGAGCAGTTCTTC.

This clonotype was detected many times. The chain has TRBV28 and TRBJ2-2, with TRBD1 matching over 7 bases. The CDR3 is 14 amino acids. CDR1 is MDHEN, CDR2 SYDVKM, per germline. J was trimmed by 8 bases and V by 4 bases; bases with no gene match: 7. This chain's CDR3 is CASSWGRGRGELFF. The CDR3 DNA is TGTGCCAGCAGTTGGGGCAGGGGGAGAGGGGAGCTGTTTTTT.

This clonotype was recorded at least ten times. The chain has TRBV6-1 and TRBJ2-3; TRBD2 is a possible D gene (6 bases). V was trimmed by 4 bases and J by 4 bases, leaving 15 bases between them. The CDR3 consists of 15 residues. Germline assignment: CDR1 MNHNS and CDR2 SASEGT. The CDR3 spells CASSGTGGGADTQYF. As DNA, the CDR3 is TGTGCCAGCAGTGGGACGGGCGGAGGGGCAGATACGCAGTATTTT.

This clonotype was observed a few times. J is TRBJ2-7 and V is TRBV7-9; 7 bases align to TRBD1. Germline V gene data show CDR1 as SEHNR and CDR2 as FQNEAQ (reference sequence). The CDR3 length is 15 residues. After removal of 5 bases from V and 3 bases from J, the junction contained 10 bases not matched to a gene. The CDR3 region has the DNA TGTGCCAGCAGCCCCCCGACAGGGTTGATCTACGAGCAGTACTTC. This encodes CASSPPTGLIYEQYF.

The V call is TRBV20-1, the J call TRBJ2-3; D not resolved. Between the trimmed V and J ends, which lost 1 base and 2 bases, there was a span of 7 bases. The CDR3 sequence is 13 residues long. Per the germline V gene, CDR1 is DFQATT and CDR2 is SNEGSKA (reference sequence). The CDR3 nucleotides read TGCAGTGCTAGAGTTACGCCCACAGATACGCAGTATTTT. Its translation is CSARVTPTDTQYF.

The sample holds many counts of this clonotype. In nucleotides, the CDR3 is TGTGCCAGCAGCTTTGGCGGGGGCGGCACAGATACGCAGTATTTT. This translates into CASSFGGGGTDTQYF. V and J are TRBV7-2 and TRBJ2-3, with a weak D call TRBD2 (7 bases). The V and J ends lost 3 bases and 1 base respectively, with 11 bases between them. This CDR3 contains 15 residues. The germline gives CDR1 SGHTA, CDR2 FQGNSA.

This clonotype was observed at least ten times. J is TRBJ1-2 and V is TRBV6-5; D possibly corresponds to TRBD1 (5 bases). V lost 0 bases and J 8 bases, leaving 10 bases between the germline ends. The length of the CDR3 is 13 residues. Germline loops: CDR1 MNHEY, CDR2 SVGAGI. The CDR3 here is CASSYSQGGGYTF. CDR3 nucleotide sequence: TGTGCCAGCAGTTACTCGCAGGGCGGAGGCTACACCTTC.

This clonotype was picked up a small number of times. At one end, the junction sequence differs from germline, possibly due to a read error. This chain joins TRBV12-3 or TRBV12-4 and TRBJ1-1, with D uncertain. The CDR3 spans 14 residues. The CDR3 sequence: CASSLELGGSEVFF. The CDR3 region has the DNA TGTGCCAGCAGCTTAGAACTGGGAGGATCTGAAGTTTTCTTT.

This clonotype was counted a few times. The V gene is TRBV9, the J gene TRBJ2-2; D is perhaps TRBD2 (5 bases). CDR1 and CDR2 from the germline V gene are SGDLS and YYNGEE. This CDR3 has 18 amino acids. V lost 3 bases to trimming and J lost 3 bases, with 21 bases between them. CDR3 loop: CASSGRLRVGKDTGELFF. CDR3 sequence (DNA): TGTGCCAGCAGCGGACGCCTGAGGGTGGGGAAGGACACCGGGGAGCTGTTTTTT.

Ten or more counts support this clonotype. The V call is TRBV3-1, the J call TRBJ2-7; TRBD2 matches 14 bases. V trimming: 1 base; J trimming: 6 bases; junction bases outside the gene matches: 2. The CDR3 runs to 15 residues. Germline CDR1 LGHDT, CDR2 YNNKEL (reference sequence). CDR3 bases: TGTGCCAGCAGCCAAGGACTAGCGGGAGGGCCCGAGCAGTACTTC. It yields the protein CASSQGLAGGPEQYF.

This rearrangement joins TRBV6-1 to TRBJ2-1; 10 nucleotides line up with TRBD1. Trimming removed 6 bases from V and 7 bases from J; junction bases left unmatched: 6. Germline-derived CDR1 and CDR2 are MNHNS and SASEGT. This CDR3 contains 14 residues. The CDR3 sequence: CASSSGTGANEQFF. CDR3 coding DNA: TGTGCCAGCAGCTCCGGGACAGGGGCAAATGAGCAGTTCTTC.

This clonotype was detected a few times. The chain employs TRBV7-8 and TRBJ2-7; 7 nucleotides line up with TRBD1. Unmatched junction bases numbered 9, after V lost 5 bases and J lost 2 bases. This CDR3 is built from 15 residues. The germline V gene encodes CDR1 SGHVS and CDR2 FQNEAQ. CDR3 sequence (DNA): TGTGCCAGCAGCCCAATAGGGGGCGCTACCTACGAGCAGTACTTC. Translating gives CASSPIGGATYEQYF. The full variable domain, in which reference TRBV7-8 and TRBJ2-7 provide the parts outside the CDR3, is GAGVSQSPRYKVAKRGQDVALRCDPISGHVSLFWYQQALGQGPEFLTYFQNEAQLDKSGLPSDRFFAERPEGSVSTLKIQRTQQEDSAVYLCASSPIGGATYEQYFGPGTRLTVT.

This chain links TRBV5-4 with TRBJ2-2; the D gene is possibly TRBD1 (7 bases). This CDR3 has 17 residues. Looked up from germline, CDR1 is SGHNT and CDR2 is YYREEE (reference sequence). Trimming removed 7 bases at V and 3 bases at J, with 22 bases between. The CDR3 DNA is TGTGCCAGCGGCGGGGACAGCCCTAGCGACTACACCGGGGAGCTGTTTTTT. Translated: CASGGDSPSDYTGELFF.

In this sample, this clonotype turned up many times. V usage is TRBV20-1 and J usage is TRBJ2-3; 9 bases are a match to TRBD2. The ends lost 6 bases at V and 1 base at J; junction bases unmatched: 5. CDR1 is DFQATT and CDR2 is SNEGSKA in the germline V gene (reference sequence). The CDR3 has 14 residues. The CDR3 loop reads CSATGLAGTDTQYF. In DNA, the CDR3 is TGCAGTGCCACGGGACTAGCTGGCACAGATACGCAGTATTTT.

This clonotype was seen ten or more times. J is TRBJ2-3 and V is TRBV2; 9 nucleotides match TRBD2. From germline, CDR1 is SNHLY and CDR2 FYNNEI. Trimming took 3 bases from V and 6 from J; bases not matched to a gene: 7. The CDR3 contains 15 residues. Here the CDR3 DNA reads TGTGCCAGCAGTGACCGGGCGGGAGGGTCGGATACGCAGTATTTT. Translation gives CASSDRAGGSDTQYF. Variable domain in full (rest from reference TRBV2 and TRBJ2-3): EPEVTQTPSHQVTQMGQEVILRCVPISNHLYFYWYRQILGQKVEFLVSFYNNEISEKSEIFDDQFSVERPDGSNFTLKIRSTKLEDSAMYFCASSDRAGGSDTQYFGPGTRLTVL.

The CDR3 protein is CASQSQGRGANVLTF. The CDR3 DNA reads as TGCGCCAGCCAGTCCCAGGGGAGGGGGGCCAACGTCCTGACTTTC. V gene TRBV5-1 combines with J gene TRBJ2-6; D may match TRBD1 or TRBD2 (6 bases each). Trimming cost V 7 bases and J 4 bases, with 15 bases left between them. From germline, CDR1 is SGHRS and CDR2 YFSETQ. This CDR3 is built from 15 residues.

The chain recombines TRBV20-1 with TRBJ2-3; 15 nucleotides align to TRBD2. CDR1 is DFQATT and CDR2 is SNEGSKA in the germline V gene (reference sequence). The junction had 4 bases not matched to a gene; V was cut back by 3 bases and J by 3 bases. This CDR3 is built from 16 residues. The CDR3 loop is CSARAGTSGRTDTQYF. DNA for the CDR3: TGCAGTGCTAGGGCCGGGACTAGCGGGAGGACAGATACGCAGTATTTT.

The V call is TRBV6-2 or TRBV6-3, the J call TRBJ1-1; D uncertain. Germline CDR1 and CDR2: MNHEY and SVGEGT. This CDR3 spans 13 amino acids. V was clipped by 1 base and J by 1 base, with 4 bases between them. For the CDR3, the DNA is TGTGCCAGCAGTTACTACGGGAACACTGAAGCTTTCTTT. Translating gives CASSYYGNTEAFF.

This clonotype was picked up many times. The rearrangement links TRBV7-2 to TRBJ2-3; 7 bases map to TRBD2. V was clipped by 0 bases and J by 4 bases; unmatched bases: 4. Germline values: CDR1 SGHTA, CDR2 FQGNSA. The CDR3 length is 15 residues. DNA for the CDR3: TGTGCCAGCAGCTTAGCCGGGGACTATTCAGATACGCAGTATTTT. Translating it yields CASSLAGDYSDTQYF.

There are many counts of this clonotype. This chain joins TRBV11-3 and TRBJ2-6; unclear D gene. V lost 5 bases and J 2 bases, leaving 16 bases between the germline ends. The CDR3 covers 17 residues. Germline CDR1 and CDR2: SGHNT and YENEEA. DNA for the CDR3: TGTGCCAGCAGCCCCAGTGGGTCTTCCGCTGGGGCCAACGTCCTGACTTTC. Its translation: CASSPSGSSAGANVLTF. The variable domain in full, with the rest retrieved from reference TRBV11-3 and TRBJ2-6, is EAGVVQSPRYKIIEKKQPVAFWCNPISGHNTLYWYLQNLGQGPELLIRYENEEAVDDSQLPKDRFSAERLKGVDSTLKIQPAELGDSAVYLCASSPSGSSAGANVLTFGAGSRLTVL.

This chain uses TRBV20-1 with TRBJ2-3, with D hard to call. CDR1 is DFQATT and CDR2 is SNEGSKA in the germline V gene (reference sequence). The CDR3 is 14 amino acids. With 4 bases removed from V and 1 base from J, the gap between germline ends came to 12 bases. CDR3 sequence: CSAIVSERTDTQYF. CDR3 nucleotides: TGCAGTGCTATAGTCAGCGAACGCACAGATACGCAGTATTTT.

A word on this clonotype: Just one base apart from a much larger clone, this may be a read error. The chain couples TRBV11-1 to TRBJ2-1; no clear D. Germline V lookup: CDR1 SGHAT, CDR2 FQDESV (reference sequence). The V and J ends lost 5 bases and 10 bases respectively, with 12 bases between them. The CDR3 is 12 residues long. CDR3 region: CASSPVLGEQFF. The CDR3, as DNA: TGTGCCAGCAGCCCGGTTCTGGGAGAGCAGTTCTTC.